This T cell receptor beta chain was sequenced during a study of long-term antiretroviral therapy in people with HIV. Whole-study findings and limits: Versus controls, repertoires in people with HIV had narrower CDR3 length ranges.

Trimming removed 3 bases at V and 0 bases at J, with 6 bases between. The CDR3 length is 13 residues. CDR1 and CDR2 (germline): KGHSH, LQKENI. Of note for this clone: Its antigen remains unidentified.

Version v3.0 of the immunoSEQ assay was performed at survey level. Clones were sequenced by immunoSEQ multiplex PCR, and TCRdb holds only the in-frame ones, with some missing. The sample lists more than 20,000 clones, almost 85% occurring once. PBMC samples from each donor numbered at least one pre-ART and at least two post-ART. Material: unsorted PBMCs, obtained 0.3 years after starting antiretroviral therapy. This clonotype originated in a middle-aged man with HIV. J is TRBJ2-7 and V is TRBV18; D gene ambiguous. The DNA for the CDR3 is TGTGCCAGCTCACCGGGGTACTCCTACGAGCAGTACTTC. Encoded protein: CASSPGYSYEQYF.